These 5 T cell receptor beta chains came from one sample sequenced in a study of CD8 T cells in Susac syndrome. When the RNA was reverse transcribed, random hexamers were used with an input of roughly 0.45 to 1 ug. TCRdb passed the immunoSEQ multiplex PCR reads through MiXCR, listing each CDR3 protein once. The top ten hold 0.13% to 0.15% of the sample, which has 90,000 to 150,000 distinct CDR3 sequences, around 90% seen once. The material sequenced was CD4+ T cells from PBMCs. These receptor sequences come from a human donor in good health.

This chain links TRBV29-1 with TRBJ2-1; 12 bases are a match to TRBD1. Germline V gene lookup returns CDR1 SQVTM and CDR2 ANQGSEA. The ends lost 6 bases at V and 8 bases at J; junction bases unmatched: 8. The CDR3 contains 14 residues. CDR3 loop: CSVEGQGAVHEQFF. CDR3 nucleotides: TGCAGCGTCGAGGGACAGGGGGCAGTCCATGAGCAGTTCTTC.

This chain connects TRBV19 to TRBJ2-7; TRBD2 might be the D (6 bases). The V gene's germline CDR1 is LNHDA and CDR2 SQIVND (reference sequence). The CDR3 is 11 amino acids. Trimming pared 7 bases from V and 6 bases from J, leaving 10 bases between. This CDR3 is CASTLGGEQYF. CDR3 DNA sequence: TGTGCCAGTACCCTGGGGGGCGAGCAGTACTTC.

Comments on this clonotype: An end of the junction differs from the germline gene, which may be a read error. V is TRBV2 and J is TRBJ1-1; 7 nucleotides align to TRBD1. Germline CDR1 is SNHLY and CDR2 is FYNNEI. The CDR3 loop spans 14 amino acids. CDR3 in amino acids: CASRPKQGNTEAFF. The CDR3 region has the DNA TGTGCCAGCAGGCCGAAACAGGGGAACACTGAAGCTTTTTTT.

This clonotype was seen only once. The V and J genes are TRBV28 and TRBJ1-1, with D perhaps TRBD1 (6 bases). V dropped 7 bases and J dropped 0 bases, with 12 bases sitting between them. The CDR3 extends over 14 amino acids. Germline values: CDR1 MDHEN, CDR2 SYDVKM. CDR3 protein: CASILQGLNTEAFF. The CDR3 nucleotides read TGTGCCAGCATCCTACAGGGCCTGAACACTGAAGCTTTCTTT.

The chain has TRBV3-1 and TRBJ1-2; 8 bases are a match to TRBD1. The CDR3 length is 13 residues. V lost 7 bases and J lost 8; bases outside the gene matches: 9. Per the germline V gene, CDR1 is LGHDT and CDR2 is YNNKEL (reference sequence). This chain's CDR3 is CASTSGGRKGYTF. The CDR3 DNA reads TGTGCCAGCACCTCAGGGGGCAGGAAAGGCTACACCTTC.